This T cell receptor beta chain was recovered during a study of PD-1 blockade in classical Hodgkin lymphoma. Points from the study as a whole: Those starting nivolumab under 1 year post-ASCT were excluded. The diversity seen at baseline in complete responders resembled that of newly diagnosed patients. Compared with healthy donors, newly diagnosed patients reportedly showed lower baseline TCR diversity.

As to time point: cycle 4 day 1 (C4D1), after six to seven weeks of nivolumab. Patients all relapsed after autologous stem cell transplantation, and there was variation in brentuximab vedotin exposure. As regards this clone: Its target is unknown.

V shed 1 base, J shed 5 bases, and the junction held 0 bases outside the gene matches. CDR3 size: 13 residues. CDR1 and CDR2 from the germline V gene are SGHAT and FQNNGV. Libraries were prepared by immunoSEQ multiplex PCR; TCRdb keeps only in-frame clonotypes and omits some of them. This table has about 92,000 clones, more than 80% appearing once. The material sequenced was peripheral blood mononuclear cells (PBMCs), taken before the fourth cycle of nivolumab. The chain is built from TRBV11-2 and TRBJ2-5; 8 bases are shared with TRBD2. The sequence was collected from a human donor with classical Hodgkin lymphoma. In nucleotides, the CDR3 is TGTGCCAGCAGCTTAGCGGGAGGGGAGACCCAGTACTTC. Its protein is CASSLAGGETQYF.